The 7 T cell receptor beta chains given below trace back to one sample, sequenced in a study of technical replicates of blood from a handful of donors listed by TCRdb under 2017. Libraries were made using the immunoSEQ multiplex PCR assay. TCRdb provides this immuneACCESS table in a form limited to in-frame rearrangements. Some clones are lacking; in checked studies, under half of them reflect an unresolved V gene, and why the rest are absent is not known. For this sample the table gives 70,000 or so clones, of which about 90% were detected only once. Less than 5% of the sample rests with the top ten. The sequencing sample was made of PBMCs. The receptors shown here come from a human donor in good health. Some clones in this sample may be carry-over from other donors' samples.

The chain carries TRBV29-1 and TRBJ2-7; 7 bases line up with TRBD1. Germline-derived CDR1 and CDR2 are SQVTM and ANQGSEA. Trimming removed 6 bases from V and 2 bases from J; junction bases left unmatched: 10. CDR3 length: 14 amino acids. As DNA, the CDR3 is TGCAGCGTCCGCCAGGGGCAGGGGGCCTACGAGCAGTACTTC. Its translation is CSVRQGQGAYEQYF.

This chain connects TRBV7-6 to TRBJ2-1, with 7 bases aligning to TRBD2. V shed 2 bases, J shed 8 bases, and the junction held 9 bases outside the gene matches. The V gene's germline CDR1 is SGHVS and CDR2 FNYEAQ. There are 15 residues in the CDR3. CDR3 DNA: TGTGCCAGCAGCTTAAGAAGCGGGGCCACGGATGAGCAGTTCTTC. This sequence encodes CASSLRSGATDEQFF.

V usage is TRBV29-1 and J usage is TRBJ1-2, with 8 bases fitting TRBD1. Germline lookup yields CDR1 SQVTM and CDR2 ANQGSEA. The ends lost 6 bases at V and 4 bases at J; junction bases unmatched: 13. This CDR3 region has 15 residues. Here the CDR3 reads CSVLSDQGAGYGYTF. For the CDR3, the DNA is TGCAGCGTCCTTAGCGACCAGGGGGCCGGCTATGGCTACACCTTC.

The rearrangement joins TRBV6-6 to TRBJ2-1; 7 positions match TRBD1. After removal of 6 bases from V and 8 bases from J, the junction contained 10 bases not matched to a gene. This CDR3 comprises 14 residues. Germline loops: CDR1 MNHNY, CDR2 SVGAGI (reference sequence). This CDR3 is CASSLGGLSHEQFF. In DNA form, the CDR3 reads TGTGCCAGCAGCCTAGGGGGCCTGAGCCATGAGCAGTTCTTC.

The chain uses TRBV15 and TRBJ1-5; 8 nucleotides match TRBD1. Looked up from germline, CDR1 is LNHNV and CDR2 is YYDKDF (reference sequence). V shed 0 bases and J 7 bases; nucleotides not matched to a gene: 5. The CDR3 sequence is 15 residues long. The CDR3: CATSRDRAGGQPQHF. The CDR3, as DNA: TGTGCCACCAGCAGAGATCGGGCAGGGGGCCAGCCCCAGCATTTT.

The V and J genes are TRBV15 and TRBJ2-7; weak D call: TRBD2 (5 bases). The CDR3 is 13 amino acids. Looked up from germline, CDR1 is LNHNV and CDR2 is YYDKDF (reference sequence). Trimming pared 1 base from V and 7 bases from J, leaving 11 bases between. The chain's CDR3 is CATSRVRSGEQYF. The CDR3 DNA reads as TGTGCCACCAGCAGAGTGCGGTCGGGGGAGCAGTACTTC.

The chain couples TRBV19 to TRBJ1-2, with 8 bases fitting TRBD1. The J segment lost 5 bases and the V segment lost 9 bases, leaving 2 bases of the junction unmatched. The CDR3 is made up of 11 amino acids. Germline V gene data show CDR1 as LNHDA and CDR2 as SQIVND (reference sequence). For the CDR3, the DNA is TGTGCCAGCCGGGACAGGTATGGCTACACCTTC. This codes for CASRDRYGYTF.